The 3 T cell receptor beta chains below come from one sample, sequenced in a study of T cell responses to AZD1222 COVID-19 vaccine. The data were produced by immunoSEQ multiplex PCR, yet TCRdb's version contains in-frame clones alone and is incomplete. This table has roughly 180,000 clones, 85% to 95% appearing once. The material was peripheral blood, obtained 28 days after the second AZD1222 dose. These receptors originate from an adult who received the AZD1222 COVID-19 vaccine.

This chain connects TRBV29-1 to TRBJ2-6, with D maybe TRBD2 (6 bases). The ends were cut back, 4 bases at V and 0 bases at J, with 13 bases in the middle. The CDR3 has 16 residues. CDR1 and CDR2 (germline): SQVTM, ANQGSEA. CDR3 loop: CSVGWGLNSGANVLTF. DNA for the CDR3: TGCAGCGTTGGATGGGGACTGAACTCTGGGGCCAACGTCCTGACTTTC. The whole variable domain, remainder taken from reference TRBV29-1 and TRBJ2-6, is SAVISQKPSRDICQRGTSLTIQCQVDSQVTMMFWYRQQPGQSLTLIATANQGSEATYESGFVIDKFPISRPNLTFSTLTVSNMSPEDSSIYLCSVGWGLNSGANVLTFGAGSRLTVL.

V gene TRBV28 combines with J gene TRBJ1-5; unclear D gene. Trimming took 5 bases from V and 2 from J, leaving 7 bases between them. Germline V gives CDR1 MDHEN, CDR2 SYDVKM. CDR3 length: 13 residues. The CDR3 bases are TGTGCCAGCAGTGTCCTTGGCAATCAGCCCCAGCATTTT. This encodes CASSVLGNQPQHF.

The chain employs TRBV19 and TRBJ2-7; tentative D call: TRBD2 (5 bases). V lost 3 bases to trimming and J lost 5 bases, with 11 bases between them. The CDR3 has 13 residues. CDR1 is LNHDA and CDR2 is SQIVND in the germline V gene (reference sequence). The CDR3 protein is CASSIRGWDEQYF. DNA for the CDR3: TGTGCCAGTAGTATCCGGGGATGGGACGAGCAGTACTTC.